The 7 T cell receptor beta chains presented below share a single source sample, sequenced in a study of blood T cell repertoires in COVID-19 (dated by TCRdb to between 2020 and 2021). The library was made by the immunoSEQ multiplex PCR assay. This immuneACCESS table, as held by TCRdb, lists in-frame sequences with V and J called but not all clones. Of the missing ones, under half trace to an unresolved V gene in checked studies; the others have no known cause. Counted in this sample were some 96,000 clones; 70% to 90% of them appeared once. The ten largest account for over 1.5% of the sample. Sequenced input: peripheral blood. The source is an older man with acute or convalescent COVID-19.

This sequence joins TRBV5-1 and TRBJ1-1; no clear D gene. Trimming left V 0 bases short and J 4 bases short, with 7 bases between. Germline loops: CDR1 SGHRS, CDR2 YFSETQ. This CDR3 spans 13 amino acids. CDR3 nucleotide sequence: TGCGCCAGCAGCTTGGTGGAGGGCACTGAAGCTTTCTTT. The encoded protein is CASSLVEGTEAFF.

Here the CDR3 DNA reads TGTGCCAGCAGCGCCCACGGGAGAAGCACAGATACGCAGTATTTT. Translating gives CASSAHGRSTDTQYF. This chain links TRBV7-3 with TRBJ2-3; maybe TRBD2 (6 bases). This CDR3 is 15 amino acids long. Germline lookup yields CDR1 SGHTA and CDR2 FQGTGA. V was cut by 5 bases and J by 0 bases, with 12 bases left in between.

This clone was seen more than once but under ten times. The rearrangement uses TRBV11-2 and TRBJ2-2, with 7 bases fitting TRBD1. The trim removed 4 bases at V and 6 bases at J, leaving 5 bases unmatched. Germline V gene sequence: CDR1 SGHAT, CDR2 FQNNGV. CDR3 length: 14 residues. CDR3 sequence reads: CASSSLTGPGELFF. The CDR3 nucleotides read TGTGCCAGCAGCTCCCTGACAGGGCCCGGGGAGCTGTTTTTT.

The genes are TRBV29-1 and TRBJ2-4; 14 bases map to TRBD2. V shed 6 bases, J shed 8 bases, and the junction held 6 bases outside the gene matches. There are 14 residues in the CDR3. Germline assignment: CDR1 SQVTM and CDR2 ANQGSEA. This CDR3 reads CSVGTSGSGDIQYF. The CDR3 nucleotides read TGCAGCGTCGGGACTAGCGGGAGTGGGGACATTCAGTACTTC.

This rearrangement joins TRBV18 to TRBJ2-1, with 8 bases lining up with TRBD1. The V segment lost 3 bases and the J segment 6 bases; nucleotides outside the gene matches: 7. Germline-derived CDR1 and CDR2 are KGHSH and LQKENI. This CDR3 spans 15 amino acids. The CDR3 DNA sequence: TGTGCCAGCTCACCCGACAGGGGTTTGGTCAATGAGCAGTTCTTC. Its protein product is CASSPDRGLVNEQFF.

V is TRBV3-1 (or the pseudogene TRBV3-2) and J is TRBJ1-1; unclear D gene. Trimming pared 1 base from V and 6 bases from J, leaving 15 bases between. Per the germline V gene, CDR1 is LGHDT and CDR2 is YNNKEL (reference sequence). There are 15 residues in the CDR3. CDR3 nucleotides: TGTGCCAGCAGCCAAGTATCGGTGGCGGCCTCTGAAGCTTTCTTT. Its protein product is CASSQVSVAASEAFF.

The chain employs TRBV6-5 and TRBJ1-1, with D possibly TRBD1 on 5 matching bases. Germline CDR1 reads MNHEY; CDR2 reads SVGAGI. CDR3 length equals 14 residues. Trimming cost V 0 bases and J 3 bases, with 8 bases left between them. CDR3 region: CASSYSLRDTEAFF. CDR3 nucleotide sequence: TGTGCCAGCAGTTACTCCCTCAGGGACACTGAAGCTTTCTTT.